This T cell receptor (beta chain) comes out of a study of cytomegalovirus exposure and HLA in healthy donors. Whole-study findings and limits: Several V segments, TRBV6-2 and TRBV6-3 among them, could not be told apart and were dropped. Earlier analysis found most TCR beta V segments productive about 87% or about 30% of the time. Later analysis associated a missense DCLRE1C variant with TCR beta V- and J-gene trimming. Sequencing probably produced one cluster of sequence variants that were highly shared.

In the PCR, 60 Vbeta and 13 Jbeta primers were used. Measured with immunoSEQ multiplex PCR; TCRdb has only the in-frame clones, and not every one. The sample holds approximately 190,000 clones, approximately 70% seen once. CDR1 SNHLY and CDR2 FYNNEI come from the germline V gene. This CDR3 has 15 amino acids. Trimming took 8 bases from V and 2 from J, leaving 18 bases between them. Of note for this clone: Its antigen is not known.

J is TRBJ2-5 and V is TRBV2; D perhaps matches TRBD2 (6 bases). The sample comprised PBMCs. This TCR derives from a man aged 40-49 years in good health and CMV-seropositive. The CDR3 nucleotides read TGTGCCAGCGACTCTGACGGGGCGGGACAAGAGACCCAGTACTTC. Its translation: CASDSDGAGQETQYF. Variable domain in full (rest from reference TRBV2 and TRBJ2-5): EPEVTQTPSHQVTQMGQEVILRCVPISNHLYFYWYRQILGQKVEFLVSFYNNEISEKSEIFDDQFSVERPDGSNFTLKIRSTKLEDSAMYFCASDSDGAGQETQYFGPGTRLLVL.